This T cell receptor (beta chain) was recorded in a study of blood T cell repertoires in COVID-19. Study details: Both acute and convalescent COVID-19 samples were obtained from the United States, Italy and Spain.

As handled by the study authors: The authors estimated nucleated cell counts from reference gene primer amplification. Repertoires were generated with immunoSEQ multiplex PCR, while TCRdb's copy carries only in-frame clones and drops some. The DNA gave D and trimming, while V, J and clone size come from that table. The sample records approximately 63,000 clones, about 88% being singletons. CDR1 is KGHSH and CDR2 is LQKENI in the germline V gene. The CDR3 covers 16 residues. V lost 0 bases, J lost 1 base, and 10 bases lay in between. The chain links TRBV18 to TRBJ1-5; D might be TRBD1 (5 bases). The sequenced sample was peripheral blood. The origin of this receptor is a man at least 80 years old in a cohort sampled during active COVID-19. CDR3 bases: TGTGCCAGCTCACCACCAGGACATGACAGCAATCAGCCCCAGCATTTT. This sequence encodes CASSPPGHDSNQPQHF.